Each of the 11 T cell receptor beta chains below was sequenced from the same sample in a study of blood T cell repertoires in COVID-19. Data came from immunoSEQ multiplex PCR; TCRdb stores just in-frame clones and leaves some out. The data hold over 600,000 clones, with more than 80% observed a single time. The sequencing input was peripheral blood. These receptor sequences come from a woman under 30 with acute or convalescent COVID-19.

The chain carries TRBV9 and TRBJ1-2; 9 positions match TRBD1. V shed 5 bases, J shed 8 bases, and the junction held 7 bases outside the gene matches. The CDR3 is made up of 13 amino acids. Germline CDR1 reads SGDLS; CDR2 reads YYNGEE. This CDR3 reads CASRSTGGSGYTF. The CDR3 DNA reads TGTGCCAGCAGATCCACAGGGGGCTCGGGCTACACCTTC. Filled out from reference TRBV9 and TRBJ1-2, the complete variable domain reads DSGVTQTPKHLITATGQRVTLRCSPRSGDLSVYWYQQSLDQGLQFLIQYYNGEERAKGNILERFSAQQFPDLHSELNLSSLELGDSALYFCASRSTGGSGYTFGSGTRLTVV.

V is TRBV3-1 (or the pseudogene TRBV3-2) and J is TRBJ1-6, with D possibly being TRBD1 (6 bases). Germline CDR1 is LGHDT and CDR2 is YNNKEL (reference sequence). The V gene lost 6 bases and the J gene lost 0 bases, with 21 bases spanning the gap. The CDR3 runs 19 residues. CDR3 amino acids: CASSQRSGGPSSYNSPLHF. CDR3 nucleotides: TGTGCCAGCAGTCAACGGTCTGGGGGCCCCTCCTCCTATAATTCACCCCTCCACTTT.

The chain combines TRBV6-2 or TRBV6-3 with TRBJ1-3, with 9 nucleotides matching TRBD1. Germline V gives CDR1 MNHEY, CDR2 SVGEGT. V was clipped by 5 bases and J by 4 bases; unmatched bases: 6. The CDR3 consists of 15 residues. CDR3 region: CASSRQGDGGNTIYF. In DNA form, the CDR3 reads TGTGCCAGCAGTCGACAGGGGGATGGCGGAAACACCATATATTTT.

This chain uses TRBV6-5 with TRBJ1-3; D remains unclear. Germline lookup yields CDR1 MNHEY and CDR2 SVGAGI. There are 13 residues in the CDR3. Trimming took 10 bases from V and 5 from J, leaving 15 bases between them. CDR3 bases: TGTGCCACCTTGCACCATAGCCGAAACACCATATATTTT. Protein sequence: CATLHHSRNTIYF.

V is TRBV4-3 and J is TRBJ2-1; 10 bases fit TRBD2. The CDR3 extends over 17 amino acids. V was clipped by 0 bases and J by 6 bases; unmatched bases: 8. Germline-derived CDR1 and CDR2 are LGHNA and YSLEER. CDR3 sequence: CASSQETSGVVVNEQFF. DNA for the CDR3: TGCGCCAGCAGCCAAGAAACTAGCGGGGTTGTAGTCAATGAGCAGTTCTTC.

The V call is TRBV2, the J call TRBJ1-2, with D uncertain. From germline, CDR1 is SNHLY and CDR2 FYNNEI. The CDR3 runs to 11 residues. V was pared by 6 bases and J by 8 bases, with 10 bases between. CDR3 nucleotides: TGTGCCAGCAGGTGGGCCTTCGGCTACACCTTC. Its protein product is CASRWAFGYTF.

The V gene is TRBV29-1, the J gene TRBJ1-1; D not resolved. The CDR3 contains 15 residues. Germline V gene sequence: CDR1 SQVTM, CDR2 ANQGSEA. The V and J ends lost 6 bases and 5 bases respectively, with 22 bases between them. The DNA for the CDR3 is TGCAGCGTGCTTAAGGTAGGGCGGGAAAGGACTGAAGCTTTCTTT. This encodes CSVLKVGRERTEAFF.

This clone came up once. The J gene is TRBJ1-1, the V gene TRBV24-1; D not resolved. Trimming shortened V by 0 bases and J by 2 bases, and 3 bases separated the two germline ends. The CDR3 covers 13 residues. Per the germline V gene, CDR1 is KGHDR and CDR2 is SFDVKD. The CDR3 is CATSDLINTEAFF. CDR3 DNA: TGTGCCACCAGTGATTTGATAAACACTGAAGCTTTCTTT.

The V and J genes are TRBV7-9 and TRBJ2-1; TRBD1 matches 11 bases. The germline V gene has CDR1 SEHNR and CDR2 FQNEAQ (reference sequence). The CDR3 extends over 15 amino acids. V was pared by 3 bases and J by 5 bases, with 3 bases of the junction left unmatched. CDR3 region: CASSFGQGANNEQFF. In DNA form, the CDR3 reads TGTGCCAGCAGCTTTGGACAGGGGGCTAACAATGAGCAGTTCTTC.

The rearrangement links TRBV28 to TRBJ1-2, with D tentatively TRBD1 (5 bases). This CDR3 spans 14 amino acids. Trimming left V 4 bases short and J 4 bases short, with 13 bases between. The V gene's germline CDR1 is MDHEN and CDR2 SYDVKM. CDR3 residues: CASSSDRAPYGYTF. The CDR3 DNA sequence: TGTGCCAGCAGTTCCGACAGAGCCCCCTATGGCTACACCTTC.

The genes are TRBV5-1 and TRBJ2-3; 10 bases fit TRBD2. V shed 2 bases, J shed 5 bases, and the junction held 5 bases outside the gene matches. Germline V gives CDR1 SGHRS, CDR2 YFSETQ. This CDR3 has 15 residues. The CDR3 nucleotides are TGCGCCAGCAGCTTCAAAGCGGGGGGGCAAGATACGCAGTATTTT. Translating gives CASSFKAGGQDTQYF.